One and the same sample provided the 12 T cell receptor beta chains below, sequenced in a study of cytomegalovirus exposure and HLA in healthy donors. PCR used 60 Vbeta primers and 13 Jbeta primers. The assay was immunoSEQ multiplex PCR, and TCRdb's table has in-frame clones only and misses some. The repertoire has around 160,000 clones, over 80% of them found once; the top ten carry 1.5%. Source material: PBMCs. The receptors stem from a woman under 30 in good health and CMV-seronegative.

The chain links TRBV28 to TRBJ2-1; a weak D match, TRBD1 (6 bases). CDR3 length: 16 amino acids. The V gene lost 2 bases and the J gene lost 9 bases, with 20 bases spanning the gap. Germline CDR1 reads MDHEN; CDR2 reads SYDVKM. The CDR3 DNA follows: TGTGCCAGCAGTTTAATGTGGGGGCAGGGGATTTTTGAGCAGTTCTTC. Its translation: CASSLMWGQGIFEQFF.

The CDR3 DNA sequence: TGTGCCAGCAGTAGATCCGGGACAGGGGTCTATGGCTACACCTTC. Amino acids: CASSRSGTGVYGYTF. The V call is TRBV6-5, the J call TRBJ1-2; 10 positions match TRBD1. The CDR3 extends over 15 amino acids. CDR1 is MNHEY and CDR2 is SVGAGI in the germline V gene. V lost 5 bases and J lost 4; bases outside the gene matches: 7.

Notes on this clone: This same CDR3 is encoded by further DNA sequences in the sample. The CDR3 here is CASSIGQENYGYTF. The CDR3, as DNA: TGTGCCAGCAGCATAGGACAGGAAAACTATGGCTACACCTTC. The V and J genes are TRBV7-8 and TRBJ1-2; 7 bases match TRBD1. J was trimmed by 2 bases and V by 5 bases; bases with no gene match: 5. The CDR3 sequence is 14 residues long. CDR1 SGHVS and CDR2 FQNEAQ come from the germline V gene.

V usage is TRBV5-6 and J usage is TRBJ1-2; D ambiguous. From germline, CDR1 is SGHDT and CDR2 YYEEEE. The ends were cut back, 4 bases at V and 8 bases at J, with 9 bases in the middle. The CDR3 is made up of 11 amino acids. In DNA form, the CDR3 reads TGTGCCAGCAGCATCGGGGTGGGCTACACCTTC. Amino acid sequence: CASSIGVGYTF.

The chain recombines TRBV5-5 with TRBJ1-4; possible D gene TRBD1, 6 bases. CDR1 SGHKS and CDR2 YYEKEE come from the germline V gene (reference sequence). CDR3 length: 15 amino acids. The ends were cut back, 3 bases at V and 8 bases at J, with 17 bases in the middle. The CDR3 DNA reads TGTGCCAGCAGCTCTCTAACAGGGCTAGGAGAAAAACTGTTTTTT. Its translation: CASSSLTGLGEKLFF. The full variable domain, its missing parts supplied by reference TRBV5-5 and TRBJ1-4, is DAGVTQSPTHLIKTRGQQVTLRCSPISGHKSVSWYQQVLGQGPQFIFQYYEKEERGRGNFPDRFSARQFPNYSSELNVNALLLGDSALYLCASSSLTGLGEKLFFGSGTQLSVL.

This clone was seen a handful of times. The rearrangement uses TRBV5-1 and TRBJ1-2, with TRBD1 identical over 8 bases. Germline CDR1 SGHRS, CDR2 YFSETQ. V shed 0 bases, J shed 8 bases, and the junction held 6 bases outside the gene matches. The CDR3 totals 14 residues. CDR3 amino acids: CASSLADRGGGYTF. The DNA of the CDR3 is TGCGCCAGCAGCTTGGCCGACAGGGGAGGCGGCTACACCTTC.

The chain uses TRBV19 and TRBJ1-2; no clear D gene. Germline values: CDR1 LNHDA, CDR2 SQIVND (reference sequence). CDR3 length: 17 amino acids. Trimming shortened V by 3 bases and J by 2 bases, and 19 bases separated the two germline ends. The CDR3 is CASSITLLRGFNYGYTF. The CDR3 DNA sequence: TGTGCCAGTAGTATTACCTTACTACGTGGCTTCAACTATGGCTACACCTTC.

The chain recombines TRBV29-1 with TRBJ2-7, with 9 bases aligning to TRBD1. V gave up 6 bases and J gave up 3 bases; unmatched junction bases: 15. CDR3 length: 16 residues. Germline loops: CDR1 SQVTM, CDR2 ANQGSEA. The CDR3 DNA reads TGCAGCGTGCAACGGGACAGGGATAAGAACGACTACGAGCAGTACTTC. Translating it yields CSVQRDRDKNDYEQYF.

The chain couples TRBV6-4 to TRBJ2-2; the D gene is possibly TRBD2 (6 bases). This CDR3 is 17 amino acids long. V was shortened by 2 bases and J by 3 bases, with 16 bases between the two germline ends. Per the germline V gene, CDR1 is MRHNA and CDR2 is SNTAGT. The CDR3 nucleotides are TGTGCCAGCAGTGACACCTCTTGGGGGGAGCACACCGGGGAGCTGTTTTTT. Protein: CASSDTSWGEHTGELFF.

The chain uses TRBV9 and TRBJ1-1; D possibly corresponds to TRBD1 (6 bases). The V and J ends lost 4 bases and 7 bases respectively, with 11 bases between them. This CDR3 contains 12 residues. CDR1 and CDR2 (germline): SGDLS, YYNGEE. In DNA, the CDR3 is TGTGCCAGCAGCACCTCGGACAGTGAAGCTTTCTTT. It is translated as CASSTSDSEAFF.

The V and J genes are TRBV18 and TRBJ2-7, with TRBD1 matching 7 bases. There are 16 residues in the CDR3. J was trimmed by 4 bases and V by 0 bases; bases with no gene match: 9. Germline loops: CDR1 KGHSH, CDR2 LQKENI. CDR3 nucleotide sequence: TGTGCCAGCTCACCACCGTTAAAGGGGGCTCCATACGAGCAGTACTTC. Translating it yields CASSPPLKGAPYEQYF. The full variable domain, with the rest looked up from reference TRBV18 and TRBJ2-7, is NAGVMQNPRHLVRRRGQEARLRCSPMKGHSHVYWYRQLPEEGLKFMVYLQKENIIDESGMPKERFSAEFPKEGPSILRIQQVVRGDSAAYFCASSPPLKGAPYEQYFGPGTRLTVT.

The rearrangement joins TRBV2 to TRBJ2-5; TRBD1 might be the D (6 bases). This CDR3 comprises 15 residues. Germline V gene sequence: CDR1 SNHLY, CDR2 FYNNEI. V was cut by 6 bases and J by 5 bases, with 19 bases left in between. The CDR3 sequence: CASSLDPRGGETQYF. Written as DNA, the CDR3 is TGTGCCAGCAGCCTAGATCCCAGGGGCGGGGAGACCCAGTACTTC.